One sample yielded the 8 T cell receptor beta chains listed below, sequenced in a study of cytomegalovirus exposure and HLA in healthy donors. Measured with immunoSEQ multiplex PCR; TCRdb has only the in-frame clones, and not every one. The sample has about 140,000 clones, about 80% seen once. The specimen was PBMCs. The receptors were sampled from a man aged 30 to 45 in good health and CMV-seropositive.

V gene TRBV4-3 combines with J gene TRBJ2-7, with D tentatively TRBD1 (6 bases). V shed 1 base and J shed 2 bases, with 12 bases lying between them. Looked up from germline, CDR1 is LGHNA and CDR2 is YSLEER. This CDR3 region has 15 residues. The CDR3 sequence is CASSQAAGAAYEQYF. The CDR3 nucleotides read TGCGCCAGCAGCCAAGCGGCAGGGGCCGCCTACGAGCAGTACTTC.

The J gene is TRBJ2-5, the V gene TRBV5-4, with 8 bases fitting TRBD1. This CDR3 is built from 13 residues. Germline V gene data show CDR1 as SGHNT and CDR2 as YYREEE (reference sequence). V shed 5 bases and J 4 bases; nucleotides not matched to a gene: 4. The CDR3, as DNA: TGTGCCAGCAGATCCGGGACAGGAGAGACCCAGTACTTC. This translates into CASRSGTGETQYF.

In this sample, this clone turned up once. This chain joins TRBV6-1 and TRBJ2-2, with a tentative D call TRBD1 (6 bases). CDR1 is MNHNS, CDR2 SASEGT, per germline. V was pared by 3 bases and J by 4 bases, with 9 bases between. CDR3 length: 14 residues. This chain's CDR3 is CASSDRGATGELFF. CDR3 nucleotides: TGTGCCAGCAGTGACAGGGGCGCCACCGGGGAGCTGTTTTTT.

This rearrangement joins TRBV7-2 to TRBJ1-2, with D unresolved. V lost 7 bases and J lost 8, with 20 bases in between. The germline V gene has CDR1 SGHTA and CDR2 FQGNSA. The CDR3 is 14 residues long. The DNA of the CDR3 is TGTGCCAGCACCAAACTGGGCCGGACTGGGGGCTACACCTTC. This encodes CASTKLGRTGGYTF.

This chain links TRBV19 with TRBJ2-1; 13 nucleotides match TRBD2. Germline lookup yields CDR1 LNHDA and CDR2 SQIVND (reference sequence). The CDR3 has 16 amino acids. After removal of 6 bases from V and 3 bases from J, the junction contained 5 bases not matched to a gene. CDR3 nucleotides: TGTGCCAGTAGCATGGGACTAGCGGGGTACTACAATGAGCAGTTCTTC. Protein sequence: CASSMGLAGYYNEQFF.

This CDR3 is CASSPGLAGGGNEQFF. CDR3 in DNA: TGTGCCAGCAGCCCCGGACTAGCGGGAGGGGGGAATGAGCAGTTCTTC. The V call is TRBV9, the J call TRBJ2-1; 15 bases fit TRBD2. The germline gives CDR1 SGDLS, CDR2 YYNGEE. The CDR3 is made up of 16 amino acids. V was pared by 4 bases and J by 7 bases, with 6 bases of the junction left unmatched.

There are a few counts of this clone. The chain joins TRBV29-1 to TRBJ1-2, with unresolved D. The ends were cut back, 6 bases at V and 4 bases at J, with 12 bases in the middle. This CDR3 region has 12 residues. The V gene's germline CDR1 is SQVTM and CDR2 ANQGSEA. The DNA for the CDR3 is TGCAGCGTCCTTCCCGAGTCCTATGGCTACACCTTC. It codes for CSVLPESYGYTF.

V and J are TRBV5-4 and TRBJ1-3; no reliable D call. Deletions cut 0 bases from V and 3 bases from J, with 7 bases between. The CDR3 is 14 residues long. Germline assignment: CDR1 SGHNT and CDR2 YYREEE (reference sequence). The CDR3 sequence: CASSLGGVGNTIYF. DNA of the CDR3: TGTGCCAGCAGCTTGGGCGGGGTTGGAAACACCATATATTTT.